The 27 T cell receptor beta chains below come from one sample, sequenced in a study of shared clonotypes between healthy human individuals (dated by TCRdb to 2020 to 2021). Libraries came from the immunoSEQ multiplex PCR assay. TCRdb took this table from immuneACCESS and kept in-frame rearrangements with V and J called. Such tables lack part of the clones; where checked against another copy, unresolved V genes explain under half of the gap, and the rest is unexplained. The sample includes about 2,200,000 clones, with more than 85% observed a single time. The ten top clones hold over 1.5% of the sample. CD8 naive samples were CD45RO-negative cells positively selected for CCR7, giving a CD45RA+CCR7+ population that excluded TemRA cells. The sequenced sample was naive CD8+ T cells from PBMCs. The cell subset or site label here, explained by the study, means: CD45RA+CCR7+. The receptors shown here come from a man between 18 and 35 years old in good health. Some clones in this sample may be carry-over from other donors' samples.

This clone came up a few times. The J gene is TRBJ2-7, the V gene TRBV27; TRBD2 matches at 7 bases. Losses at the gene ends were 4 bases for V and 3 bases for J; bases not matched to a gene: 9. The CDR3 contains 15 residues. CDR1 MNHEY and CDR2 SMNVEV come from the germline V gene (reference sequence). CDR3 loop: CASSSSSGPFYEQYF. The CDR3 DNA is TGTGCCAGCAGTTCCTCTAGCGGACCATTCTACGAGCAGTACTTC.

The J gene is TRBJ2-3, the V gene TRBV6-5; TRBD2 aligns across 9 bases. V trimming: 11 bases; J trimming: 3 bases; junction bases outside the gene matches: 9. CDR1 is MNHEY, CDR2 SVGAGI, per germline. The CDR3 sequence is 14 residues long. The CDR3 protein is CASATAGGTDTQYF. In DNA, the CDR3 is TGTGCCTCCGCGACGGCGGGAGGGACAGATACGCAGTATTTT.

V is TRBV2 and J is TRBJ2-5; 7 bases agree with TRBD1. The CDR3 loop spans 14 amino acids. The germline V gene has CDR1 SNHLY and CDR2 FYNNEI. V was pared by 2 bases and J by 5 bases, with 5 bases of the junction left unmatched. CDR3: CASSELGGRETQYF. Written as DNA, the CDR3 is TGTGCCAGCAGTGAACTAGGGGGCAGGGAGACCCAGTACTTC.

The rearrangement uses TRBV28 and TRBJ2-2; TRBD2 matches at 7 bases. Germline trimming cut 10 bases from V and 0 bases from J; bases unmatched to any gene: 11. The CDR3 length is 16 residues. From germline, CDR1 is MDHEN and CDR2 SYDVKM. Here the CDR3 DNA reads TGTGCCACGACGCGGCTAGCGGAGACGAACACCGGGGAGCTGTTTTTT. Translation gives CATTRLAETNTGELFF.

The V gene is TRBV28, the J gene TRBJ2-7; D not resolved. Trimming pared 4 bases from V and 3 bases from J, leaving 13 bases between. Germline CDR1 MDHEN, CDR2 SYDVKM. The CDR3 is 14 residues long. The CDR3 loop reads CASSSGPIGYEQYF. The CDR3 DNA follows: TGTGCCAGCAGTTCCGGACCAATTGGCTACGAGCAGTACTTC.

The CDR3 here is CASSSLGDEQYF. In nucleotides, the CDR3 is TGTGCCAGCAGTTCCTTGGGCGACGAGCAGTACTTC. This chain links TRBV6-5 with TRBJ2-7; D unclear. The CDR3 runs 12 residues. CDR1 MNHEY and CDR2 SVGAGI come from the germline V gene. The V end lost 4 bases, the J end lost 5 bases, and 9 bases lay between the germline ends.

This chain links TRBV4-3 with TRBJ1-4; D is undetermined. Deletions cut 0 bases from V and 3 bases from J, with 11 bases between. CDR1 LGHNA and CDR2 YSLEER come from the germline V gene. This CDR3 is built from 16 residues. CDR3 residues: CASSQDQEVANEKLFF. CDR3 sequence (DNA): TGCGCCAGCAGCCAAGATCAGGAGGTGGCTAATGAAAAACTGTTTTTT.

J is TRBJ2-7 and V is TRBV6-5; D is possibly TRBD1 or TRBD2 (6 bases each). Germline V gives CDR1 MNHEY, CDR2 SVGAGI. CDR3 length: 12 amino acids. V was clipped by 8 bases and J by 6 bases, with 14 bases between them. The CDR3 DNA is TGTGCCAGCGGACCTCGGGGGCTCGAGCAGTACTTC. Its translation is CASGPRGLEQYF.

The CDR3 loop is CASSSLPAQLLNEKLFF. The CDR3 bases are TGTGCCAGCAGTTCCCTACCTGCACAGTTGCTTAATGAAAAACTGTTTTTT. This chain links TRBV27 with TRBJ1-4; D not resolved. Trimming stripped 4 bases from V and 4 bases from J, with 19 bases between. The CDR3 consists of 17 residues. Germline CDR1 and CDR2: MNHEY and SMNVEV (reference sequence).

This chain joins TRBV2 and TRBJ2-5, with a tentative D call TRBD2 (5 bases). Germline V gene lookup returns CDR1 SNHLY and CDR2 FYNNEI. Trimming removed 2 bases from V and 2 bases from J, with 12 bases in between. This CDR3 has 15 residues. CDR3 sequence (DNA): TGTGCCAGCAGTGAAATCGGAACTAGTCAAGAGACCCAGTACTTC. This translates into CASSEIGTSQETQYF.

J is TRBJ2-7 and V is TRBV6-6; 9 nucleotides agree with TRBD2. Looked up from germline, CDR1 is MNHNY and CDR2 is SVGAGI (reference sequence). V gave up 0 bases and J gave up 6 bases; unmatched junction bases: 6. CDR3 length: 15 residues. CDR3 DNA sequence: TGTGCCAGCAGTTACTCGGGCGGGAGGGGGCCCGAGCAGTACTTC. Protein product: CASSYSGGRGPEQYF.

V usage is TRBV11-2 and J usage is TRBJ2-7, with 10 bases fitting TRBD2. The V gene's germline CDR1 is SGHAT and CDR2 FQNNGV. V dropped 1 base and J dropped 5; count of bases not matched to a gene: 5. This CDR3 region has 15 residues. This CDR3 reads CASSLAAGGIHEQYF. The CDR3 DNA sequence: TGTGCCAGCAGCTTAGCAGCGGGAGGGATCCACGAGCAGTACTTC.

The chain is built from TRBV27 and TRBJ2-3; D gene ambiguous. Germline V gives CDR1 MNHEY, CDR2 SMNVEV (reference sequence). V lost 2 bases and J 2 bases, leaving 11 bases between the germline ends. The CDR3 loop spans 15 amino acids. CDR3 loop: CASSLTTAATDTQYF. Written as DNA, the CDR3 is TGTGCCAGCAGTTTAACCACGGCAGCCACAGATACGCAGTATTTT.

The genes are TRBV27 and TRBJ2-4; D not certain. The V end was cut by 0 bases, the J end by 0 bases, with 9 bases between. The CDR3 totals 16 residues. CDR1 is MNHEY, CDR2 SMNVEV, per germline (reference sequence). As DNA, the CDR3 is TGTGCCAGCAGTTTATCAACATATTTAGCCAAAAACATTCAGTACTTC. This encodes CASSLSTYLAKNIQYF.

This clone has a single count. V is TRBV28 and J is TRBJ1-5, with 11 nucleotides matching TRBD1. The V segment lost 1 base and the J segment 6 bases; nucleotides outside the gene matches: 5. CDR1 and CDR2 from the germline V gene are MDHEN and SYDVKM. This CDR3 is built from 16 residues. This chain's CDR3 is CASSLYGQGATQPQHF. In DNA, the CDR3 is TGTGCCAGCAGTTTATACGGACAGGGGGCAACTCAGCCCCAGCATTTT.

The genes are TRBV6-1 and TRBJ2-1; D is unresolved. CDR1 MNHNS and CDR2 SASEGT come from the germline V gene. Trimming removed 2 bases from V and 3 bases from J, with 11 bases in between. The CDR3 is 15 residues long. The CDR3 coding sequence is TGTGCCAGCAGTGAACTAGGGCCACACTACAATGAGCAGTTCTTC. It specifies CASSELGPHYNEQFF.

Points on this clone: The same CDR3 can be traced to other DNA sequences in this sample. The CDR3 loop is CASSFPGSSYNEQFF. The CDR3 DNA reads as TGTGCCAGCAGCTTTCCGGGAAGCTCCTACAATGAGCAGTTCTTC. The chain has TRBV7-9 and TRBJ2-1, with a tentative D call TRBD2 (5 bases). Germline V CDR1 and CDR2: SEHNR, FQNEAQ (reference sequence). CDR3 length: 15 amino acids. V lost 3 bases and J lost 0, with 9 bases in between.

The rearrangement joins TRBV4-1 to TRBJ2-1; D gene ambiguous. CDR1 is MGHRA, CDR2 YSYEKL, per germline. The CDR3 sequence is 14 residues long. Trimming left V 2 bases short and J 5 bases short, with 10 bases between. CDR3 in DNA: TGCGCCAGCAGCCAACCCACACAGAACAATGAGCAGTTCTTC. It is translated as CASSQPTQNNEQFF.

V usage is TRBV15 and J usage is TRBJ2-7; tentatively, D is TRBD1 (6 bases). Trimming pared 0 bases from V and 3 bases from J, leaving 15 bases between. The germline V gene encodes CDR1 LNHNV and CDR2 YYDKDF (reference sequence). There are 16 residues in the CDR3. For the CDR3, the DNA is TGTGCCACCAGCAGAGATCCAGGGGCCTTCGACTACGAGCAGTACTTC. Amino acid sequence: CATSRDPGAFDYEQYF.

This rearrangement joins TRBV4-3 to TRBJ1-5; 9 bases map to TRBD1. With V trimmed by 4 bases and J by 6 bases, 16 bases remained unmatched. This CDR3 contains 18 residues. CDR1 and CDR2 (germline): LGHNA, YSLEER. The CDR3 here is CASSRPGQGARGCQPQHF. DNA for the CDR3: TGCGCCAGCAGCCGACCGGGACAGGGTGCTCGGGGATGTCAGCCCCAGCATTTT.

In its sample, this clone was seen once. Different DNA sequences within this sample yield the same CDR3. The CDR3 sequence: CASSLPPYEQYF. CDR3 coding DNA: TGTGCCAGCAGCTTGCCGCCCTACGAGCAGTACTTC. The chain is built from TRBV7-9 and TRBJ2-7; D gene unclear. Trimming took 3 bases from V and 2 from J, leaving 5 bases between them. This CDR3 has 12 residues. CDR1 and CDR2 from the germline V gene are SEHNR and FQNEAQ (reference sequence).

The CDR3: CASTSRVKAFF. Here the CDR3 DNA reads TGTGCCAGTACGTCCAGGGTAAAAGCTTTCTTT. V gene TRBV19 combines with J gene TRBJ1-1; the D gene is possibly TRBD1 (5 bases). This CDR3 region has 11 residues. V was trimmed by 7 bases and J by 9 bases, leaving 12 bases between them. Germline loops: CDR1 LNHDA, CDR2 SQIVND (reference sequence). Supplemented by reference TRBV19 and TRBJ1-1, the full variable domain reads DGGITQSPKYLFRKEGQNVTLSCEQNLNHDAMYWYRQDPGQGLRLIYYSQIVNDFQKGDIAEGYSVSREKKESFPLTVTSAQKNPTAFYLCASTSRVKAFFGQGTRLTVV.

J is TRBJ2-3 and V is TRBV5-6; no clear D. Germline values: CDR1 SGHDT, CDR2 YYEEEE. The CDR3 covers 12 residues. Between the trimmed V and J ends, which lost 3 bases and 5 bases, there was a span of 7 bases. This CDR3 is CASSSRLDTQYF. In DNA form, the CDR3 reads TGTGCCAGCAGCTCCCGGTTAGATACGCAGTATTTT.

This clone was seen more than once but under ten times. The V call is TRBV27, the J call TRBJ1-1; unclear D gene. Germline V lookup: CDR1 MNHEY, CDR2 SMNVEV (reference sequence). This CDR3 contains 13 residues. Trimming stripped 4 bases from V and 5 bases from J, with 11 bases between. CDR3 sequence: CASSWVLGTEAFF. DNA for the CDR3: TGTGCCAGCAGTTGGGTCCTTGGGACTGAAGCTTTCTTT.

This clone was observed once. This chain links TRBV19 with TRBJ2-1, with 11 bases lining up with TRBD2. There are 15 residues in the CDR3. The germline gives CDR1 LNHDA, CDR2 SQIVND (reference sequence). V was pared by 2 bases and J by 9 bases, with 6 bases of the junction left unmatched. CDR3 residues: CASSITSGRRGEQFF. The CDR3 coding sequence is TGTGCCAGTAGTATAACTAGCGGGAGACGAGGTGAGCAGTTCTTC.

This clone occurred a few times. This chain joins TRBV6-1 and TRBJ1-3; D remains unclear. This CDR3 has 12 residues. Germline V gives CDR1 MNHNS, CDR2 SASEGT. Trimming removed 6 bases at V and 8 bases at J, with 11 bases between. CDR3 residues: CASRPLPDTIYF. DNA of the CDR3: TGTGCCAGCAGACCCCTACCAGACACCATATATTTT.

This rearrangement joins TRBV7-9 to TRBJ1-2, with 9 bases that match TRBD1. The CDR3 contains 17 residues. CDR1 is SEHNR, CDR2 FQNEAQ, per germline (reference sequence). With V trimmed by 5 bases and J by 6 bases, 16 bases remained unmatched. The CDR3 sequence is CASSPELQQGAQDGYTF. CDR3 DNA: TGTGCCAGCAGCCCCGAGTTACAACAGGGGGCGCAAGATGGCTACACCTTC.